This passage covers 22 T cell receptor beta chains from one sample sequenced in a study of low-dose radiotherapy and immunotherapy resistance in tumors. Primers targeting TRAV and TRBV primed first-strand cDNA, covering alpha and beta chains. It was with a constant-region primer and a V-primer adapter that TCRs were amplified over roughly 20 PCR cycles. TCRdb reprocessed the reads via MiXCR and lists one record per CDR3 protein. The sample holds 9,500 to 15,000 distinct CDR3 sequences, around four fifths seen once. Every receptor here comes from a human donor with advanced metastatic prostate, ovarian, gallbladder or colorectal cancer (not recorded which). This table probably holds off-target reads from a library built for another chain.

The rearrangement joins TRBV10-3 to TRBJ2-7; tentative D call: TRBD1 (6 bases). CDR1 and CDR2 from the germline V gene are ENHRY and SYGVKD. V lost 11 bases to trimming and J lost 0 bases, with 11 bases between them. This CDR3 has 12 amino acids. CDR3 protein: CAASTGSYEQYF. For the CDR3, the DNA is TGTGCCGCGTCGACAGGCTCCTACGAGCAGTACTTC.

This chain links TRBV5-1 with TRBJ2-3; D perhaps matches TRBD1 (5 bases). This CDR3 region has 17 residues. CDR1 and CDR2 (germline): SGHRS, YFSETQ. Trimming pared 0 bases from V and 0 bases from J, leaving 14 bases between. CDR3 sequence (DNA): TGCGCCAGCAGCTTGGGTCTAGGGGCATCTAGCACAGATACGCAGTATTTT. Translation gives CASSLGLGASSTDTQYF.

This clonotype was seen only once. The chain combines TRBV12-3 or TRBV12-4 with TRBJ2-3; TRBD1 is a possible D gene (6 bases). V shed 3 bases and J shed 1 base, with 11 bases lying between them. The CDR3 is 15 residues long. The CDR3 reads CASSFDRTGTDTQYF. The CDR3 bases are TGTGCCAGCAGTTTCGACAGGACGGGCACAGATACGCAGTATTTT.

This rearrangement joins TRBV5-5 to TRBJ2-3; possibly TRBD2 for D (6 bases). V dropped 4 bases and J dropped 3 bases, with 9 bases sitting between them. The germline gives CDR1 SGHKS, CDR2 YYEKEE (reference sequence). The CDR3 totals 13 residues. The CDR3 spells CASSGGATDTQYF. In nucleotides, the CDR3 is TGTGCCAGCAGCGGAGGGGCGACAGATACGCAGTATTTT.

The count of this clonotype is one. This rearrangement joins TRBV5-4 to TRBJ2-2; 8 bases are shared with TRBD2. V dropped 4 bases and J dropped 0; count of bases not matched to a gene: 8. CDR1 and CDR2 from the germline V gene are SGHNT and YYREEE (reference sequence). The length of the CDR3 is 17 residues. The CDR3 bases are TGTGCCAGCAGCCCCGCGGGGGGCCGGTCGAACACCGGGGAGCTGTTTTTT. As protein: CASSPAGGRSNTGELFF.

V is TRBV27 and J is TRBJ1-6; TRBD1 agrees at 11 bases. Germline CDR1 and CDR2: MNHEY and SMNVEV (reference sequence). The CDR3 is 14 amino acids. Losses at the gene ends were 4 bases for V and 10 bases for J; bases not matched to a gene: 3. CDR3 DNA sequence: TGTGCCAGCAGTTCCTGGGACAGGGGGTCACCCCTCCACTTT. It specifies CASSSWDRGSPLHF.

This chain uses TRBV5-1 with TRBJ2-3; a weak D match, TRBD1 (6 bases). The CDR3 is 14 residues long. V was clipped by 4 bases and J by 2 bases, with 11 bases between them. From germline, CDR1 is SGHRS and CDR2 YFSETQ. CDR3 coding DNA: TGCGCCAGCAGCGACCGGACAGACACAGATACGCAGTATTTT. Translation: CASSDRTDTDTQYF.

This chain joins TRBV5-1 and TRBJ1-1, with D perhaps TRBD1 (5 bases). CDR1 is SGHRS and CDR2 is YFSETQ in the germline V gene. V was pared by 5 bases and J by 1 base, with 6 bases between. The CDR3 consists of 12 residues. The CDR3 protein is CASRTENTEAFF. The CDR3 coding sequence is TGCGCCAGCAGGACAGAGAACACTGAAGCTTTCTTT.

The V gene is TRBV5-1, the J gene TRBJ2-1; D may correspond to TRBD1 or TRBD2 (5 bases each). The V gene lost 5 bases and the J gene lost 5 bases, with 11 bases spanning the gap. CDR1 and CDR2 from the germline V gene are SGHRS and YFSETQ. The CDR3 totals 13 residues. In DNA form, the CDR3 reads TGCGCCAGCAGGTATGGGACGGACAATGAGCAGTTCTTC. This codes for CASRYGTDNEQFF. The whole variable domain, filled in from reference TRBV5-1 and TRBJ2-1, reads KAGVTQTPRYLIKTRGQQVTLSCSPISGHRSVSWYQQTPGQGLQFLFEYFSETQRNKGNFPGRFSGRQFSNSRSEMNVSTLELGDSALYLCASRYGTDNEQFFGPGTRLTVL.

This chain uses TRBV20-1 with TRBJ1-2; D remains unclear. From germline, CDR1 is DFQATT and CDR2 SNEGSKA (reference sequence). The CDR3 has 12 amino acids. The V gene lost 3 bases and the J gene lost 4 bases, with 9 bases spanning the gap. This chain's CDR3 is CSARQEPYGYTF. The CDR3 DNA is TGCAGTGCTAGGCAGGAACCCTATGGCTACACCTTC.

The chain carries TRBV27 and TRBJ2-1, with a weak D call TRBD2 (6 bases). The CDR3 is 15 amino acids. CDR1 and CDR2 (germline): MNHEY, SMNVEV (reference sequence). The V end lost 2 bases, the J end lost 5 bases, and 13 bases lay between the germline ends. CDR3 residues: CASSLRGMEHNEQFF. As DNA, the CDR3 is TGTGCCAGCAGTTTACGCGGGATGGAGCACAATGAGCAGTTCTTC.

The chain is built from TRBV7-2 and TRBJ2-1; 8 nucleotides align to TRBD2. This CDR3 region has 16 residues. Germline CDR1 is SGHTA and CDR2 is FQGNSA. V was clipped by 4 bases and J by 5 bases; unmatched bases: 10. The CDR3 DNA follows: TGTGCCAGCAGCTATATAAGCGGGAGCTTGAACAATGAGCAGTTCTTC. This sequence encodes CASSYISGSLNNEQFF.

The chain carries TRBV24-1 and TRBJ2-2; D gene unclear. Trimming took 6 bases from V and 2 from J, leaving 3 bases between them. CDR1 is KGHDR, CDR2 SFDVKD, per germline. CDR3 length: 12 amino acids. The CDR3: CATSQNTGELFF. The CDR3 DNA follows: TGTGCCACCAGTCAAAACACCGGGGAGCTGTTTTTT.

The V gene is TRBV5-4, the J gene TRBJ2-2; 7 bases fit TRBD1. The germline gives CDR1 SGHNT, CDR2 YYREEE (reference sequence). The CDR3 runs to 16 residues. J gave up 7 bases and V 4 bases, and 13 bases lay outside the gene matches. CDR3 coding DNA: TGTGCCAGCAGCCGCAACCCGACAGGGTTAGGCGGGGAGCTGTTTTTT. It codes for CASSRNPTGLGGELFF.

The rearrangement links TRBV18 to TRBJ2-7; TRBD2 matches 10 bases. This CDR3 is built from 16 residues. V lost 2 bases, J lost 2 bases, and 6 bases stayed unmatched. The germline gives CDR1 KGHSH, CDR2 LQKENI. The CDR3 loop is CASSPVLAGATYEQYF. CDR3 coding DNA: TGTGCCAGCTCACCAGTCCTAGCGGGAGCAACCTACGAGCAGTACTTC.

The rearrangement uses TRBV5-4 and TRBJ2-6; D uncertain. V was pared by 4 bases and J by 0 bases, with 5 bases between. Germline values: CDR1 SGHNT, CDR2 YYREEE (reference sequence). This CDR3 spans 14 amino acids. CDR3 nucleotide sequence: TGTGCCAGCAGCGCATCCTCTGGGGCCAACGTCCTGACTTTC. It is translated as CASSASSGANVLTF.

The rearrangement uses TRBV4-1 and TRBJ2-6; D gene ambiguous. Trimming stripped 4 bases from V and 0 bases from J, with 16 bases between. This CDR3 spans 18 amino acids. From germline, CDR1 is MGHRA and CDR2 YSYEKL. In DNA, the CDR3 is TGCGCCAGCAGCCGTGTCTTGGCACAAAACTCTGGGGCCAACGTCCTGACTTTC. This codes for CASSRVLAQNSGANVLTF.

The chain combines TRBV7-3 with TRBJ2-3; 12 positions agree with TRBD2. The J segment lost 5 bases and the V segment lost 6 bases, leaving 6 bases of the junction unmatched. The germline V gene has CDR1 SGHTA and CDR2 FQGTGA. The CDR3 consists of 15 residues. The CDR3 DNA follows: TGTGCCAGCAGTACTAGCGGGAGGTTCCTAGATACGCAGTATTTT. Translated: CASSTSGRFLDTQYF.

This clonotype was counted only a few times. CDR3 DNA: TGTGCCAGCAAAAAGACAGCCACCTACGAGCAGTACTTC. It yields the protein CASKKTATYEQYF. V is TRBV28 and J is TRBJ2-7; weak D call: TRBD1 (5 bases). V was cut by 7 bases and J by 2 bases, with 12 bases left in between. The CDR3 covers 13 residues. Germline-derived CDR1 and CDR2 are MDHEN and SYDVKM. The full variable domain, rest sourced from reference TRBV28 and TRBJ2-7, is DVKVTQSSRYLVKRTGEKVFLECVQDMDHENMFWYRQDPGLGLRLIYFSYDVKMKEKGDIPEGYSVSREKKERFSLILESASTNQTSMYLCASKKTATYEQYFGPGTRLTVT.

The chain recombines TRBV5-1 with TRBJ2-1; D gene ambiguous. Germline loops: CDR1 SGHRS, CDR2 YFSETQ. Deletions cut 2 bases from V and 5 bases from J, with 11 bases between. This CDR3 region has 14 residues. The CDR3 here is CASSFGWGHNEQFF. CDR3 coding DNA: TGCGCCAGCAGCTTTGGGTGGGGTCACAATGAGCAGTTCTTC.

This clonotype has a handful of counts. V is TRBV28 and J is TRBJ1-6, with D perhaps TRBD1 (5 bases). The ends were cut back, 5 bases at V and 10 bases at J, with 15 bases in the middle. The CDR3 is 14 amino acids. Germline values: CDR1 MDHEN, CDR2 SYDVKM. The CDR3 region is CASSGERGRSPLHF. The CDR3 DNA sequence: TGTGCCAGCAGTGGGGAGAGGGGTCGGTCACCCCTCCACTTT.

The gene calls are TRBV5-6 and TRBJ1-1; D call uncertain. Germline CDR1 SGHDT, CDR2 YYEEEE. The ends were cut back, 3 bases at V and 5 bases at J, with 8 bases in the middle. The CDR3 has 12 amino acids. As DNA, the CDR3 is TGTGCCAGCAGCTATGACATGACTGAAGCTTTCTTT. Protein product: CASSYDMTEAFF.